Listed below are T cell receptor beta chains from one sample, sequenced in a study of T cells in Graves' hyperthyroidism and ophthalmopathy. Using its own MiXCR run on the multiplex PCR reads, TCRdb lists one record per CDR3 protein. The table shows fewer than 400,000 distinct CDR3 sequences, with roughly 14% occurring only once. Sequenced sample: blood. The origin of the receptors is a woman younger than 35 with Graves' hyperthyroidism that later progressed to Graves' ophthalmopathy. Each CDR3 is given with its conserved first and last residue. Fields, in order: V gene, J gene, clone size, D gene, CDR3 protein, CDR3 DNA. D genes are given only for firm matches. Size tells how often a clone was seen (once, few, many) or the class of an expanded clone, and some rows leave it out.

V: TRBV19; J: TRBJ1-5; size: -; D: -; CDR3: CASSIIWHF; DNA: TGTGCCAGTAGTATAATTTGGCATTTT
V: TRBV5-1; J: TRBJ2-1; size: many; D: -; CDR3: CASSLDTTGHNEQFF; DNA: TGCGCCAGCAGCTTGGACACGACGGGTCACAATGAGCAGTTCTTC
V: TRBV19; J: TRBJ1-1; size: -; D: -; CDR3: CASMSGNPHEAFF; DNA: TGTGCCAGTATGTCAGGGAACCCTCATGAAGCTTTCTTT
V: TRBV27; J: TRBJ1-2; size: many; D: -; CDR3: CATLGAYGYTF; DNA: TGTGCCACCCTCGGAGCCTATGGCTACACCTTC
V: TRBV12-3/TRBV12-4; J: TRBJ1-6; size: many; D: TRBD1; CDR3: CATGTGASPLHF; DNA: TGTGCAACCGGGACAGGGGCCTCACCCCTCCACTTT
V: TRBV4-1; J: TRBJ1-4; size: few; D: TRBD1; CDR3: CASSQVPGQGRTNEKLFF; DNA: TGCGCCAGCAGCCAAGTTCCGGGACAGGGTAGAACTAATGAAAAACTGTTTTTT
V: TRBV5-8; J: TRBJ2-5; size: many; D: TRBD1; CDR3: CASSLALDRGRKTQYF; DNA: TGTGCCAGCAGCTTGGCGCTGGACAGGGGGAGGAAGACCCAGTACTTC
V: TRBV6-1; J: TRBJ2-1; size: many; D: -; CDR3: CASSPEGSSSYNEQFF; DNA: TGTGCCAGCAGTCCCGAGGGGAGTAGTTCCTACAATGAGCAGTTCTTC
V: TRBV20-1; J: TRBJ2-5; size: many; D: -; CDR3: CSASPPVGGLRQETQYF; DNA: TGCAGTGCTAGCCCCCCGGTGGGCGGTTTGAGGCAAGAGACCCAGTACTTC
V: TRBV20-1; J: TRBJ2-1; size: -; D: TRBD2; CDR3: CSARGPGGWDNEQFF; DNA: TGCAGTGCTAGAGGTCCGGGAGGGTGGGACAATGAGCAGTTCTTC
V: TRBV30; J: TRBJ1-2; size: many; D: TRBD1; CDR3: CAWRAGGTAPGGYTF; DNA: TGTGCCTGGAGGGCAGGGGGCACCGCCCCCGGTGGCTACACCTTC
V: TRBV9; J: TRBJ2-3; size: -; D: TRBD1; CDR3: CASSVEGTGAPTDTQYF; DNA: TGTGCCAGCAGCGTAGAAGGGACAGGGGCCCCCACAGATACGCAGTATTTT
V: TRBV28; J: TRBJ2-7; size: many; D: TRBD1; CDR3: CASRRQGITYEQYF; DNA: TGTGCCAGCAGGCGACAGGGGATCACCTACGAGCAGTACTTC
V: TRBV4-1; J: TRBJ2-3; size: -; D: -; CDR3: CASSRLWGGRQYLMDTQYF; DNA: TGCGCCAGCAGCCGTTTATGGGGGGGGCGACAGTATTTGATGGATACGCAGTATTTT
V: TRBV3-1; J: TRBJ1-6; size: many; D: -; CDR3: CASSTRGSPLHF; DNA: TGTGCCAGCAGTACAAGAGGTTCACCCCTCCACTTT
V: TRBV9; J: TRBJ2-1; size: few; D: TRBD1; CDR3: CASSVVGTGYNEQFF; DNA: TGTGCCAGCAGCGTAGTCGGGACAGGATACAATGAGCAGTTCTTC
V: TRBV28; J: TRBJ1-1; size: many; D: TRBD1; CDR3: CASLGQAENTEAFF; DNA: TGTGCCAGCCTAGGACAGGCGGAAAACACTGAAGCTTTCTTT
V: TRBV6-2/TRBV6-3; J: TRBJ2-1; size: many; D: TRBD2; CDR3: CASSSLAGTYNEQFF; DNA: TGTGCCAGCAGTTCACTAGCGGGGACTTACAATGAGCAGTTCTTC
V: TRBV3-1; J: TRBJ1-1; size: many; D: -; CDR3: CASSQTQGTEAFF; DNA: TGTGCCAGCAGCCAAACCCAGGGAACTGAAGCTTTCTTT
V: TRBV20-1; J: TRBJ1-2; size: -; D: -; CDR3: CSARRGGERNYGCTF; DNA: TGCAGTGCTAGGCGTGGTGGGGAGAGAAACTATGGCTGCACCTTC
V: TRBV2; J: TRBJ2-7; size: few; D: -; CDR3: CASSEWAGFRYEQYF; DNA: TGTGCCAGCAGTGAATGGGCAGGGTTCCGGTACGAGCAGTACTTC
V: TRBV25-1; J: TRBJ2-2; size: -; D: -; CDR3: CATTFAGELFF; DNA: TGTGCCACCACCTTCGCCGGGGAGCTGTTTTTT
V: TRBV11-2; J: TRBJ2-5; size: few; D: TRBD1; CDR3: CASSLGGQTETQYF; DNA: TGTGCCAGCAGCCTAGGGGGACAGACAGAGACCCAGTACTTC
V: TRBV7-2; J: TRBJ2-3; size: few; D: TRBD2; CDR3: CASSWGAGASTDTQYF; DNA: TGTGCCAGCAGCTGGGGAGCGGGAGCTAGCACAGATACGCAGTATTTT
V: TRBV9; J: TRBJ2-7; size: many; D: -; CDR3: CASSVSHEQYF; DNA: TGTGCCAGCAGCGTAAGCCACGAGCAGTACTTC
V: TRBV12-3/TRBV12-4; J: TRBJ1-1; size: once; D: -; CDR3: CASSPTGHTEAFF; DNA: TGTGCCAGCAGCCCTACAGGGCACACTGAAGCTTTCTTT
V: TRBV7-8; J: TRBJ2-3; size: many; D: TRBD2; CDR3: CASSSSRLLAGGRSDTQYF; DNA: TGTGCCAGCAGCTCGTCCCGTCTTCTAGCGGGAGGGCGGTCCGATACGCAGTATTTT
V: TRBV28; J: TRBJ2-5; size: many; D: -; CDR3: CASSFTGPETQYF; DNA: TGTGCCAGCAGTTTTACGGGTCCGGAGACCCAGTACTTC